A single sample gave rise to the 26 T cell receptor beta chains below, sequenced in a study of CD8+CD57+ T cells in acquired aplastic anemia. Profiling of TCR beta VDJ combinations and CDR3 sequences used genomic DNA as template. TCRdb re-called the reads through MiXCR, storing one row per CDR3 protein. The sample comprises under 250,000 distinct CDR3 sequences, 65% of which are singletons, and about 60% rests with the top ten. The authors sequenced patients whose flow cytometry had shown CD8+CD57+ cell expansion. The sample taken for sequencing was sorted CD4+, CD8+, or CD8+CD57+ T cells (not recorded which) from PBMCs. The receptors were sampled from a human donor with aplastic anemia.

The CDR3: CATSDSGLNTGELFF. CDR3 bases: TGTGCCACCAGTGATTCCGGGCTTAACACCGGGGAGCTGTTTTTT. The V and J genes are TRBV24-1 and TRBJ2-2; D is undetermined. The ends were cut back, 2 bases at V and 2 bases at J, with 8 bases in the middle. From germline, CDR1 is KGHDR and CDR2 SFDVKD. The CDR3 sequence is 15 residues long.

This clonotype turned up a few times. This chain's CDR3 is CASNGQGITEAFF. The CDR3 bases are TGTGCCAGCAATGGACAGGGTATCACTGAAGCTTTCTTT. The chain links TRBV2 to TRBJ1-1; TRBD1 aligns across 8 bases. The CDR3 sequence is 13 residues long. CDR1 is SNHLY, CDR2 FYNNEI, per germline. Trimming took 7 bases from V and 4 from J; bases not matched to a gene: 5.

The gene calls are TRBV2 and TRBJ2-5, with D maybe TRBD2 (6 bases). V gave up 6 bases and J gave up 2 bases, with 16 bases separating them. CDR1 and CDR2 (germline): SNHLY, FYNNEI. CDR3 length: 15 residues. CDR3 sequence reads: CASRTQGLEQETQYF. In DNA, the CDR3 is TGTGCCAGCAGGACCCAGGGACTGGAACAAGAGACCCAGTACTTC.

This clonotype was detected a few times. CDR3 in DNA: TGCAGTGCTACCACACAGGGGGCAAGTTCACCCCTCCACTTT. This codes for CSATTQGASSPLHF. The rearrangement uses TRBV20-1 and TRBJ1-6, with 9 bases aligning to TRBD1. The CDR3 runs to 14 residues. The germline V gene encodes CDR1 DFQATT and CDR2 SNEGSKA (reference sequence). V lost 4 bases to trimming and J lost 9 bases; unmatched junction nucleotides: 7.

The genes are TRBV19 and TRBJ1-2; the D gene is possibly TRBD1 (6 bases). There are 14 residues in the CDR3. The germline CDR1 and CDR2 sequences are LNHDA and SQIVND (reference sequence). The V and J ends lost 6 bases and 3 bases respectively, with 14 bases between them. CDR3 in amino acids: CASSTTGGDYGYTF. The CDR3 DNA is TGTGCCAGTAGCACGACAGGAGGGGACTATGGCTACACCTTC. Complete variable domain (other parts from reference TRBV19 and TRBJ1-2): DGGITQSPKYLFRKEGQNVTLSCEQNLNHDAMYWYRQDPGQGLRLIYYSQIVNDFQKGDIAEGYSVSREKKESFPLTVTSAQKNPTAFYLCASSTTGGDYGYTFGSGTRLTVV.

This sequence joins TRBV15 and TRBJ2-1; 8 bases fit TRBD1. The J call is in doubt because the DNA end fits TRBJ2-7 better. The CDR3 is made up of 17 amino acids. Germline CDR1 reads LNHNV; CDR2 reads YYDKDF (reference sequence). As DNA, the CDR3 is TGTGCCACCAGCAGCTCCAGGTCGGGACAGGTGGGGTACGAGCAGTACTTC. Protein: CATSSSRSGQVGYEQYF.

This sequence joins TRBV25-1 and TRBJ2-1; 7 nucleotides line up with TRBD2. CDR1 MGHDK and CDR2 SYGVNS come from the germline V gene. Trimming took 7 bases from V and 5 from J; bases not matched to a gene: 8. The CDR3 spans 14 residues. Written as DNA, the CDR3 is TGTGCCAGCACCAACGCGGGAGCTGACAATGAGCAGTTCTTC. It translates to CASTNAGADNEQFF.

This clonotype occurred once. V usage is TRBV2 and J usage is TRBJ1-2; 8 bases are shared with TRBD1. V was clipped by 5 bases and J by 7 bases; unmatched bases: 6. Germline-derived CDR1 and CDR2 are SNHLY and FYNNEI. CDR3 length: 13 amino acids. For the CDR3, the DNA is TGTGCCAGCAGTCCTCAGGGGGCATTTGGCTACACCTTC. Translation gives CASSPQGAFGYTF. Supplemented by reference TRBV2 and TRBJ1-2, the full variable domain reads EPEVTQTPSHQVTQMGQEVILRCVPISNHLYFYWYRQILGQKVEFLVSFYNNEISEKSEIFDDQFSVERPDGSNFTLKIRSTKLEDSAMYFCASSPQGAFGYTFGSGTRLTVV.

The chain uses TRBV19 and TRBJ2-7; 11 bases fit TRBD1. The germline CDR1 and CDR2 sequences are LNHDA and SQIVND (reference sequence). This CDR3 spans 16 amino acids. Germline trimming cut 7 bases from V and 4 bases from J; bases unmatched to any gene: 12. The CDR3 reads CASIMVRTGGRYEQYF. The CDR3 DNA sequence: TGTGCCAGTATTATGGTACGGACAGGGGGCAGGTACGAGCAGTACTTC. Filled out from reference TRBV19 and TRBJ2-7, the complete variable domain reads DGGITQSPKYLFRKEGQNVTLSCEQNLNHDAMYWYRQDPGQGLRLIYYSQIVNDFQKGDIAEGYSVSREKKESFPLTVTSAQKNPTAFYLCASIMVRTGGRYEQYFGPGTRLTVT.

The sample holds a few counts of this clonotype. The chain carries TRBV20-1 and TRBJ2-1; D is unclear. Per germline, CDR1 DFQATT and CDR2 SNEGSKA (reference sequence). This CDR3 is 13 amino acids long. With 3 bases removed from V and 4 bases from J, the gap between germline ends came to 10 bases. The CDR3 sequence is CSASPKPYNEQFF. CDR3 DNA sequence: TGCAGTGCTAGTCCGAAGCCGTACAATGAGCAGTTCTTC.

The J gene is TRBJ2-3, the V gene TRBV10-3; TRBD2 matches 10 bases. V shed 3 bases and J 0 bases; nucleotides not matched to a gene: 9. This CDR3 spans 18 amino acids. Germline-derived CDR1 and CDR2 are ENHRY and SYGVKD. The CDR3 loop is CAISERTSGTTSTDTQYF. The CDR3, as DNA: TGTGCCATCAGTGAAAGGACTAGCGGCACTACTAGCACAGATACGCAGTATTTT.

The chain couples TRBV9 to TRBJ2-5; 7 bases map to TRBD2. The CDR3 is made up of 16 amino acids. CDR1 SGDLS and CDR2 YYNGEE come from the germline V gene. The junction had 9 bases not matched to a gene; V was cut back by 0 bases and J by 4 bases. For the CDR3, the DNA is TGTGCCAGCAGCGTAGGGGGTGGCGGGGGAGGAGAGACCCAGTACTTC. Translating it yields CASSVGGGGGGETQYF.

The rearrangement joins TRBV7-2 to TRBJ1-1; 8 nucleotides match TRBD1. Trimming removed 4 bases from V and 5 bases from J; junction bases left unmatched: 6. Germline CDR1 is SGHTA and CDR2 is FQGNSA. This CDR3 contains 14 residues. Here the CDR3 DNA reads TGTGCCAGCAGCTCTGGACAGGGTAGGACTGAAGCTTTCTTT. The encoded protein is CASSSGQGRTEAFF.

This clonotype was seen at least ten times. The V call is TRBV29-1, the J call TRBJ1-1; D is uncertain. The CDR3 is 11 residues long. Trimming pared 0 bases from V and 7 bases from J, leaving 6 bases between. Germline V gives CDR1 SQVTM, CDR2 ANQGSEA. CDR3 region: CSVEDSIEAFF. CDR3 DNA: TGCAGCGTTGAAGATTCTATTGAAGCTTTCTTT.

The table lists this clonotype with a few counts. The chain links TRBV7-9 to TRBJ2-3; weak D call: TRBD1 (5 bases). Germline assignment: CDR1 SEHNR and CDR2 FQNEAQ (reference sequence). The CDR3 runs to 12 residues. Trimming pared 6 bases from V and 1 base from J, leaving 5 bases between. The CDR3 DNA follows: TGTGCCAGCAGAGGGGGCACAGATACGCAGTATTTT. This gives the protein CASRGGTDTQYF.

The gene calls are TRBV19 and TRBJ1-5; D uncertain. The V end lost 7 bases, the J end lost 3 bases, and 10 bases lay between the germline ends. CDR1 and CDR2 (germline): LNHDA, SQIVND (reference sequence). The CDR3 extends over 13 amino acids. CDR3 in amino acids: CASTEQLNQPQHF. CDR3 DNA: TGTGCCAGTACTGAACAGCTCAATCAGCCCCAGCATTTT.

This sequence joins TRBV10-1 and TRBJ2-3, with D perhaps being TRBD1 or TRBD2 (5 bases each). CDR1 and CDR2 (germline): WNHNN, SYGVQD (reference sequence). V was clipped by 2 bases and J by 4 bases, with 13 bases between them. The CDR3 is 15 amino acids. CDR3: CASSETGGLSDTQYF. For the CDR3, the DNA is TGCGCCAGCAGTGAGACAGGAGGTCTCTCAGATACGCAGTATTTT.

In this sample, this clonotype turned up a few times. The gene calls are TRBV7-7 and TRBJ2-3; perhaps TRBD2 as D (5 bases). The CDR3 totals 14 residues. The germline V gene encodes CDR1 SSHAT and CDR2 FNYEAQ (reference sequence). The V end was cut by 6 bases, the J end by 3 bases, with 13 bases between. Here the CDR3 DNA reads TGTGCCAGCAGTTCCGGCCGGGGAACAGATACGCAGTATTTT. Protein product: CASSSGRGTDTQYF.

The chain employs TRBV20-1 and TRBJ2-1, with 10 bases identical to TRBD1. V trimming: 5 bases; J trimming: 3 bases; junction bases outside the gene matches: 1. The length of the CDR3 is 13 residues. Germline V gene lookup returns CDR1 DFQATT and CDR2 SNEGSKA (reference sequence). The CDR3 reads CSAGTGDYNEQFF. The CDR3 DNA follows: TGCAGTGCTGGGACAGGGGACTACAATGAGCAGTTCTTC.

The chain carries TRBV29-1 and TRBJ2-3; D not resolved. The CDR3 totals 14 residues. CDR1 is SQVTM, CDR2 ANQGSEA, per germline. The V end was cut by 4 bases, the J end by 2 bases, with 13 bases between. CDR3 nucleotide sequence: TGCAGCGTTGCCAACCCGTACCTCACAGATACGCAGTATTTT. Translated: CSVANPYLTDTQYF.

The gene calls are TRBV5-1 and TRBJ2-7, with TRBD2 as a possible D gene (5 bases). Trimming stripped 4 bases from V and 6 bases from J, with 11 bases between. Germline lookup yields CDR1 SGHRS and CDR2 YFSETQ. The CDR3 is 12 amino acids. The chain's CDR3 is CASSPDYREQYF. The CDR3 DNA sequence: TGCGCCAGCAGCCCCGACTATCGCGAGCAGTACTTC.

The V gene is TRBV7-3, the J gene TRBJ1-3; D unclear. The CDR3 totals 16 residues. Germline V lookup: CDR1 SGHTA, CDR2 FQGTGA. The V end lost 3 bases, the J end lost 0 bases, and 12 bases lay between the germline ends. The CDR3 nucleotides are TGTGCCAGCAGCTTTGACGTCCCGGCCTCTGGAAACACCATATATTTT. Translation: CASSFDVPASGNTIYF.

The V gene is TRBV30, the J gene TRBJ1-1; possibly TRBD1 for D (6 bases). Trimming took 7 bases from V and 4 from J, leaving 10 bases between them. This CDR3 region has 11 residues. The germline V gene encodes CDR1 GTSNPN and CDR2 SVGIG (reference sequence). The CDR3, as DNA: TGTGCCTACAGGGAAACCACTGAAGCTTTCTTT. Amino acid sequence: CAYRETTEAFF.

The chain employs TRBV11-2 and TRBJ2-7; D possibly corresponds to TRBD1 (6 bases). The CDR3 has 18 residues. V shed 1 base and J shed 5 bases, with 24 bases lying between them. Per the germline V gene, CDR1 is SGHAT and CDR2 is FQNNGV. The CDR3 loop is CASSLASIRGGSWNEQYF. DNA of the CDR3: TGTGCCAGCAGCTTAGCGTCTATCAGGGGCGGTAGCTGGAACGAGCAGTACTTC.

The chain is built from TRBV5-1 and TRBJ2-7, with D possibly matching TRBD1 (6 bases). Germline-derived CDR1 and CDR2 are SGHRS and YFSETQ. The CDR3 totals 15 residues. V lost 2 bases to trimming and J lost 3 bases, with 15 bases between them. CDR3 bases: TGCGCCAGCAGCTTAAATACCGGGACAAGCTACGAGCAGTACTTC. Its protein product is CASSLNTGTSYEQYF.

This chain connects TRBV10-3 to TRBJ1-2, with D possibly being TRBD1 (6 bases). V shed 6 bases and J shed 8 bases, with 16 bases lying between them. The CDR3 is 13 residues long. Germline V gene sequence: CDR1 ENHRY, CDR2 SYGVKD. CDR3: CAIRLHNREGYTF. In DNA form, the CDR3 reads TGTGCCATCAGGCTCCATAACAGGGAGGGCTACACCTTC.